The clone carrying this TCR beta chain was seen more than once but under ten times. The CDR3 has 12 amino acids. Trimming cost V 7 bases and J 5 bases, with 12 bases left between them. From germline, CDR1 is MNHEY and CDR2 SVGAGI. The entry originates in a study of T-cell memory formation after mild COVID-19. Study as a whole: TCR clusters mostly belonged to single donors.

TCRdb re-called the 5' RACE reads with MiXCR, one entry per CDR3 protein. This sample has 540,000 or so distinct CDR3 sequences; roughly 20% occur once, and the top ten carry under 15%. The sequence was obtained from an adult woman who had mild COVID-19 (a few samples of this study predate the infection). Cell type and time point are not known. V gene TRBV6-5 combines with J gene TRBJ2-7; perhaps TRBD2 as D (6 bases). The specimen was PBMCs or a T cell subset sorted from them (not recorded which). The CDR3 bases are TGTGCCAGCAAAGCGGGTGGGGACGAGCAGTACTTC. It yields the protein CASKAGGDEQYF.